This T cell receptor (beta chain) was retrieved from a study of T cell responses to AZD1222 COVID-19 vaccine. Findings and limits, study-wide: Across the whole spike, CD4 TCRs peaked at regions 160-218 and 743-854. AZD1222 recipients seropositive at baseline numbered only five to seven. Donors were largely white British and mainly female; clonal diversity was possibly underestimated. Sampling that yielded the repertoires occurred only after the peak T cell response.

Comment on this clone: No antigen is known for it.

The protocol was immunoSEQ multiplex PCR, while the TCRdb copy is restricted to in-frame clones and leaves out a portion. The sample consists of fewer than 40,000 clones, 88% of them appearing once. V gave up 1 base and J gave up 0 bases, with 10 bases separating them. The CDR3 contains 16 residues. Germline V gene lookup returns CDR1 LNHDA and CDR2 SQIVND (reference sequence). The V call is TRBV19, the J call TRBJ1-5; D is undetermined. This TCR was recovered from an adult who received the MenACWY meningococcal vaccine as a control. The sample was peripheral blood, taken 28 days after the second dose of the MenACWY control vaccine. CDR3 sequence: CASSIAPGYSNQPQHF. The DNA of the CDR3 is TGTGCCAGTAGTATAGCCCCTGGGTATAGCAATCAGCCCCAGCATTTT.